This T cell receptor (beta chain) stems from a study of early T cells in non-severe SARS-CoV-2 infection. Study in general: RNA in bulk from unsorted whole blood was sequenced, and chains were unpaired.

General study findings and limits: VDJdb matching favored anti-spike CD8 responses, missing private and CD4 specificities.

This clonotype was observed many times. Antigen: not known. Individually, cDNA molecules had unique molecular identifiers attached to them. TCRdb reprocessed the 5' RACE reads with MiXCR, giving one entry per CDR3 protein. The data show fewer than 50,000 distinct CDR3 sequences, under 7.5% seen once. This clonotype was sampled from an adult who was a healthcare worker with PCR-confirmed SARS-CoV-2 infection or an uninfected control (not recorded which). The material was whole blood, obtained at baseline.

CDR3 in DNA: TGTGCCAGCAGACGCGCTGGTCGGGGAGGCCCCTACGAGCAGTACTTC. Translating it yields CASRRAGRGGPYEQYF. This chain links TRBV6-2 or TRBV6-3 with TRBJ2-7; D is possibly TRBD2 (6 bases). This CDR3 comprises 16 residues. Trimming took 6 bases from V and 2 from J, leaving 20 bases between them. Germline assignment: CDR1 MNHEY and CDR2 SVGEGT.